The 15 T cell receptor beta chains below were found in one sample sequenced in a study of cytomegalovirus exposure and HLA in healthy donors. The PCR had 60 Vbeta and 13 Jbeta primers. Only in-frame clones appear in the TCRdb table, and some are missing; sequencing was by immunoSEQ multiplex PCR. The repertoire holds approximately 110,000 clones, with around 85% as singletons. The sequenced sample consisted of PBMCs. The receptors originated from a young man in good health and CMV-seropositive.

The V call is TRBV6-5, the J call TRBJ2-3, with TRBD2 matching over 8 bases. The V gene end was trimmed by 0 bases and the J gene end by 4 bases; junction bases not matched to a gene: 6. The germline CDR1 and CDR2 sequences are MNHEY and SVGAGI. The length of the CDR3 is 16 residues. The CDR3 DNA follows: TGTGCCAGCAGTTACTCGATAGCGGGGTCAGCAGATACGCAGTATTTT. This codes for CASSYSIAGSADTQYF.

The chain employs TRBV6-6 and TRBJ2-1; perhaps TRBD2 as D (6 bases). V lost 8 bases and J 10 bases, leaving 12 bases between the germline ends. The CDR3 is made up of 11 amino acids. Germline CDR1 is MNHNY and CDR2 is SVGAGI (reference sequence). CDR3 coding DNA: TGTGCCAGCGCGGGATCAGGCGAGCAGTTCTTC. Translated, it gives CASAGSGEQFF.

The V gene is TRBV4-1, the J gene TRBJ2-7, with TRBD2 matching over 10 bases. V shed 2 bases, J shed 0 bases, and the junction held 10 bases outside the gene matches. CDR1 is MGHRA, CDR2 YSYEKL, per germline. The CDR3 sequence is 18 residues long. In nucleotides, the CDR3 is TGCGCCAGCAGCCAACGGCTAGCGGGGGTAATGAGCTCCTACGAGCAGTACTTC. This translates into CASSQRLAGVMSSYEQYF.

The DNA of the CDR3 is TGTGCCAGCAGTGGGCAAGACTACGAGCAGTACTTC. The encoded protein is CASSGQDYEQYF. V and J are TRBV6-5 and TRBJ2-7; D ambiguous. The CDR3 is made up of 12 amino acids. Germline assignment: CDR1 MNHEY and CDR2 SVGAGI. V was cut by 5 bases and J by 3 bases, with 8 bases left in between.

The chain links TRBV7-9 to TRBJ2-5; maybe TRBD2 (5 bases). CDR3 length equals 15 residues. Germline lookup yields CDR1 SEHNR and CDR2 FQNEAQ (reference sequence). V was trimmed by 3 bases and J by 0 bases, leaving 11 bases between them. The CDR3 DNA sequence: TGTGCCAGCAGCTTGGGAGACCGGGACCAAGAGACCCAGTACTTC. This translates into CASSLGDRDQETQYF.

This chain joins TRBV15 and TRBJ2-5; 7 nucleotides match TRBD1. Matching the DNA end better, TRBJ2-7 makes the J call doubtful. CDR1 and CDR2 (germline): LNHNV, YYDKDF (reference sequence). The CDR3 loop spans 14 amino acids. The CDR3 here is CATSRALGTAEQYF. The CDR3 DNA follows: TGTGCCACCAGCAGAGCTTTGGGGACAGCCGAGCAGTACTTC.

V gene TRBV7-6 combines with J gene TRBJ2-1; 7 nucleotides line up with TRBD1. Germline V CDR1 and CDR2: SGHVS, FNYEAQ. V lost 1 base to trimming and J lost 8 bases; unmatched junction nucleotides: 8. The CDR3 covers 15 residues. This chain's CDR3 is CASSLEPLTGDEQFF. CDR3 sequence (DNA): TGTGCCAGCAGCTTAGAACCTTTAACAGGGGATGAGCAGTTCTTC. The full variable domain, rest sourced from reference TRBV7-6 and TRBJ2-1, is GAGVSQSPRYKVTKRGQDVALRCDPISGHVSLYWYRQALGQGPEFLTYFNYEAQQDKSGLPNDRFSAERPEGSISTLTIQRTEQRDSAMYRCASSLEPLTGDEQFFGPGTRLTVL.

This chain uses TRBV19 with TRBJ1-2; a weak D match, TRBD1 (5 bases). Germline V gives CDR1 LNHDA, CDR2 SQIVND (reference sequence). V was cut by 3 bases and J by 8 bases, with 13 bases left in between. There are 13 residues in the CDR3. In DNA form, the CDR3 reads TGTGCCAGTAGTATTAAGGCAGGGAGGGGCTACACCTTC. It encodes CASSIKAGRGYTF.

This chain uses TRBV18 with TRBJ2-5; D is ambiguous. The germline V gene encodes CDR1 KGHSH and CDR2 LQKENI. This CDR3 contains 12 residues. Trimming took off 8 bases at V and 5 bases at J, with 12 bases between the two ends. DNA for the CDR3: TGTGCCAGCACGGAAGTGCGGGAGACCCAGTACTTC. This gives the protein CASTEVRETQYF.

The gene calls are TRBV11-2 and TRBJ2-2, with D unclear. The V end was cut by 1 base, the J end by 5 bases, with 8 bases between. CDR1 and CDR2 from the germline V gene are SGHAT and FQNNGV. The CDR3 is 14 amino acids. CDR3 sequence (DNA): TGTGCCAGCAGCTTAGTACAGACGACCGGGGAGCTGTTTTTT. Translation: CASSLVQTTGELFF.

V usage is TRBV7-6 and J usage is TRBJ1-1, with D tentatively TRBD1 (6 bases). This CDR3 has 15 residues. Germline V lookup: CDR1 SGHVS, CDR2 FNYEAQ. The V and J ends lost 4 bases and 0 bases respectively, with 12 bases between them. In DNA, the CDR3 is TGTGCCAGCAGCTCCAGGGGCTCTATGAACACTGAAGCTTTCTTT. It specifies CASSSRGSMNTEAFF.

J is TRBJ1-6 and V is TRBV5-1, with D possibly matching TRBD1 (6 bases). Looked up from germline, CDR1 is SGHRS and CDR2 is YFSETQ. The V end was cut by 0 bases, the J end by 6 bases, with 16 bases between. The CDR3 is 17 residues long. The DNA of the CDR3 is TGCGCCAGCAGCTTGGTTACAGGGAGGGTGTTTAATTCACCCCTCCACTTT. Protein product: CASSLVTGRVFNSPLHF.

V gene TRBV4-1 combines with J gene TRBJ1-5, with D perhaps matching TRBD1 (6 bases). The CDR3 contains 14 residues. V lost 5 bases, J lost 3 bases, and 11 bases lay in between. The germline CDR1 and CDR2 sequences are MGHRA and YSYEKL. The CDR3 is CASSIGQSNQPQHF. In nucleotides, the CDR3 is TGCGCCAGCAGCATAGGACAGTCCAATCAGCCCCAGCATTTT.

V and J are TRBV4-2 and TRBJ2-7; 7 bases are shared with TRBD1. The CDR3 is 16 residues long. Germline V gives CDR1 LGHNA, CDR2 YNFKEQ. V lost 4 bases to trimming and J lost 2 bases; unmatched junction nucleotides: 11. CDR3 region: CASSRESGQKPYEQYF. The CDR3 DNA reads TGTGCCAGCAGCCGCGAGTCGGGACAGAAGCCCTACGAGCAGTACTTC.

The chain combines TRBV5-1 with TRBJ1-5; 8 positions agree with TRBD1. V was pared by 6 bases and J by 2 bases, with 7 bases of the junction left unmatched. Germline lookup yields CDR1 SGHRS and CDR2 YFSETQ. The CDR3 consists of 15 residues. The chain's CDR3 is CASTPDRVGNQPQHF. Written as DNA, the CDR3 is TGCGCCAGCACCCCGGACAGGGTGGGCAATCAGCCCCAGCATTTT.